These T cell receptor beta chains were read from a single sample in a study of blood T cell repertoires in COVID-19. Some clones are missing from TCRdb's copy, which holds only in-frame ones; the method was immunoSEQ multiplex PCR. The profile shows roughly 230,000 clones, 85% to 95% of them singletons. The sample taken for sequencing was peripheral blood. The receptors here all came from a man aged 30 to 45 with COVID-19, enrolled during active disease. Each CDR3 is given with its conserved first and last residue. Fields, in order: J gene, D gene, clone size, V gene, CDR3 protein, CDR3 DNA. D genes are given only for firm matches. Some rows have no size entry. The others give once, few or many, or a class for an expanded clone.

J gene: TRBJ1-2
D gene: TRBD1
clone size: -
V gene: TRBV12-5
CDR3 protein: CASGLYSGGDYGYTF
CDR3 DNA: TGTGCTAGTGGTTTGTACTCAGGGGGCGACTATGGCTACACCTTC

J gene: TRBJ2-1
D gene: TRBD1
clone size: -
V gene: TRBV5-6
CDR3 protein: CASSLEGQGFNEQFF
CDR3 DNA: TGTGCCAGCAGCTTGGAGGGACAGGGGTTCAATGAGCAGTTCTTC

J gene: TRBJ2-2
D gene: TRBD2
clone size: -
V gene: TRBV11-1
CDR3 protein: CASREPGGRTGELFF
CDR3 DNA: TGTGCCAGCAGAGAACCGGGGGGGCGCACCGGGGAGCTGTTTTTT

J gene: TRBJ2-1
D gene: -
clone size: -
V gene: TRBV10-1
CDR3 protein: CASSESTGPNEQFF
CDR3 DNA: TGCGCCAGCAGTGAGTCGACGGGTCCCAATGAGCAGTTCTTC

J gene: TRBJ1-5
D gene: -
clone size: -
V gene: TRBV10-2
CDR3 protein: CASSRDSVLGQPQHF
CDR3 DNA: TGCGCCAGCAGTCGCGACAGCGTCCTGGGTCAGCCCCAGCATTTT

J gene: TRBJ1-4
D gene: -
clone size: -
V gene: TRBV4-1
CDR3 protein: CASSHAGGEDEKLFF
CDR3 DNA: TGCGCCAGCAGCCATGCCGGGGGTGAGGATGAAAAACTGTTTTTT

J gene: TRBJ1-2
D gene: TRBD1
clone size: -
V gene: TRBV7-9
CDR3 protein: CASSLTGGDGYTF
CDR3 DNA: TGTGCCAGCAGCTTAACAGGGGGCGATGGCTACACCTTC

J gene: TRBJ2-7
D gene: -
clone size: -
V gene: TRBV7-2
CDR3 protein: CASSATGSYEQYF
CDR3 DNA: TGTGCCAGCAGCGCGACAGGTTCCTACGAGCAGTACTTC

J gene: TRBJ2-7
D gene: -
clone size: -
V gene: TRBV7-9
CDR3 protein: CASSPAEGSSYEQYF
CDR3 DNA: TGTGCCAGCAGCCCCGCGGAAGGATCCTCCTACGAGCAGTACTTC

J gene: TRBJ2-3
D gene: -
clone size: -
V gene: TRBV5-1
CDR3 protein: CASSLDESGAGPGDTQYF
CDR3 DNA: TGCGCCAGCAGCTTGGATGAGTCCGGTGCAGGTCCCGGAGATACGCAGTATTTT

J gene: TRBJ2-7
D gene: -
clone size: -
V gene: TRBV7-2
CDR3 protein: CASSEEGGYEQYF
CDR3 DNA: TGTGCCAGCAGCGAAGAGGGCGGCTACGAGCAGTACTTC

J gene: TRBJ1-5
D gene: TRBD1
clone size: -
V gene: TRBV14
CDR3 protein: CASRRRDSGQPQHF
CDR3 DNA: TGTGCCAGCAGACGGCGGGACAGCGGACAGCCCCAGCATTTT

J gene: TRBJ2-6
D gene: -
clone size: -
V gene: TRBV6-6
CDR3 protein: CADSGSLGANVLTF
CDR3 DNA: TGTGCCGACTCGGGGTCTCTGGGTGCCAACGTCCTGACTTTC

J gene: TRBJ1-2
D gene: TRBD1
clone size: -
V gene: TRBV7-9
CDR3 protein: CASSQTTGGGYGYTF
CDR3 DNA: TGTGCCAGCAGTCAGACTACAGGGGGCGGCTATGGCTACACCTTC

J gene: TRBJ2-2
D gene: TRBD1
clone size: once
V gene: TRBV30
CDR3 protein: CAWSPQLTGAGELFF
CDR3 DNA: TGTGCCTGGAGCCCCCAACTGACAGGGGCCGGGGAGCTGTTTTTT

J gene: TRBJ1-1
D gene: TRBD1
clone size: once
V gene: TRBV5-4
CDR3 protein: CASSLTRGMNTEAFF
CDR3 DNA: TGTGCCAGCAGCTTGACCAGGGGGATGAACACTGAAGCTTTCTTT

J gene: TRBJ1-2
D gene: -
clone size: -
V gene: TRBV7-9
CDR3 protein: CASSLIGESVGYTF
CDR3 DNA: TGTGCCAGCAGCTTAATAGGGGAATCTGTTGGCTACACCTTC

J gene: TRBJ2-7
D gene: TRBD2
clone size: once
V gene: TRBV18
CDR3 protein: CASSLGLAGDRLSYEQYF
CDR3 DNA: TGTGCCAGCTCATTAGGACTAGCGGGGGACCGCCTCTCCTACGAGCAGTACTTC

J gene: TRBJ1-2
D gene: TRBD1
clone size: -
V gene: TRBV27
CDR3 protein: CASGDRGRGYTF
CDR3 DNA: TGTGCCAGCGGGGACAGGGGGCGCGGCTACACCTTC

J gene: TRBJ1-3
D gene: -
clone size: -
V gene: TRBV6-5
CDR3 protein: CASSYQSEGRNTIYF
CDR3 DNA: TGTGCCAGCAGTTACCAATCGGAGGGTAGAAACACCATATATTTT

J gene: TRBJ1-1
D gene: -
clone size: -
V gene: TRBV27
CDR3 protein: CASSLSMGGTEAFF
CDR3 DNA: TGTGCCAGCAGTTTATCGATGGGGGGCACTGAAGCTTTCTTT

J gene: TRBJ2-1
D gene: -
clone size: -
V gene: TRBV6-5
CDR3 protein: CASSQITSYNEQFF
CDR3 DNA: TGTGCCAGCAGTCAAATTACTAGTTACAATGAGCAGTTCTTC

J gene: TRBJ2-5
D gene: -
clone size: -
V gene: TRBV5-1
CDR3 protein: CATSDRLQETQYF
CDR3 DNA: TGCGCCACCAGCGACAGGCTACAAGAGACCCAGTACTTC

J gene: TRBJ1-2
D gene: -
clone size: -
V gene: TRBV19
CDR3 protein: CASSIQGKGYGYTF
CDR3 DNA: TGTGCCAGTAGTATCCAGGGAAAGGGCTATGGCTACACCTTC

J gene: TRBJ2-5
D gene: -
clone size: once
V gene: TRBV11-2
CDR3 protein: CASSRRGNLQETQYF
CDR3 DNA: TGTGCCAGCAGCCGCCGGGGGAATCTACAAGAGACCCAGTACTTC

J gene: TRBJ2-2
D gene: TRBD1
clone size: -
V gene: TRBV9
CDR3 protein: CASSVSGGRDAGELFF
CDR3 DNA: TGTGCCAGCAGCGTCTCAGGGGGCAGGGACGCCGGGGAGCTGTTTTTT

J gene: TRBJ1-4
D gene: -
clone size: -
V gene: TRBV18
CDR3 protein: CASSPLSLRNTNEKLFF
CDR3 DNA: TGTGCCAGCTCACCTTTATCCTTGCGGAATACTAATGAAAAACTGTTTTTT

J gene: TRBJ1-4
D gene: -
clone size: -
V gene: TRBV12-3/TRBV12-4
CDR3 protein: CASSLRDREKLFF
CDR3 DNA: TGTGCCAGCAGCCTGAGGGATCGAGAAAAACTGTTTTTT

J gene: TRBJ2-5
D gene: -
clone size: -
V gene: TRBV18
CDR3 protein: CASSLGVETQYF
CDR3 DNA: TGTGCCAGCTCATTAGGGGTGGAGACCCAGTACTTC

J gene: TRBJ1-2
D gene: -
clone size: -
V gene: TRBV7-2
CDR3 protein: CASSLARVGGYTF
CDR3 DNA: TGTGCCAGCAGCTTAGCCAGGGTGGGTGGCTACACCTTC

J gene: TRBJ2-1
D gene: -
clone size: -
V gene: TRBV7-3
CDR3 protein: CASSLLGPNEQFF
CDR3 DNA: TGTGCCAGCAGCTTATTGGGGCCGAATGAGCAGTTCTTC

J gene: TRBJ2-3
D gene: TRBD2
clone size: -
V gene: TRBV27
CDR3 protein: CASSKESGGRSTDTQYF
CDR3 DNA: TGTGCCAGCAGCAAGGAGAGCGGGGGCCGCAGCACAGATACGCAGTATTTT

J gene: TRBJ1-2
D gene: -
clone size: -
V gene: TRBV7-9
CDR3 protein: CASSLSRGHIYGYTF
CDR3 DNA: TGTGCCAGCAGCTTAAGCAGGGGCCATATCTATGGCTACACCTTC

J gene: TRBJ2-7
D gene: -
clone size: -
V gene: TRBV7-9
CDR3 protein: CASSVSLAHEQYF
CDR3 DNA: TGTGCCAGCAGCGTCTCCCTGGCCCACGAGCAGTACTTC

J gene: TRBJ2-3
D gene: TRBD2
clone size: -
V gene: TRBV24-1
CDR3 protein: CATSDPSGGVGTQYF
CDR3 DNA: TGTGCCACCAGTGATCCTAGCGGGGGGGTTGGTACGCAGTATTTT

J gene: TRBJ2-4
D gene: TRBD2
clone size: -
V gene: TRBV2
CDR3 protein: CASSVNGGAFAKNIQYF
CDR3 DNA: TGTGCCAGCAGTGTAAACGGGGGGGCCTTCGCCAAAAACATTCAGTACTTC

J gene: TRBJ1-1
D gene: -
clone size: -
V gene: TRBV10-3
CDR3 protein: CAISEGADTEAFF
CDR3 DNA: TGTGCCATCAGTGAGGGGGCGGACACTGAAGCTTTCTTT

J gene: TRBJ2-2
D gene: -
clone size: -
V gene: TRBV6-4
CDR3 protein: CASSDRSGEGAGELFF
CDR3 DNA: TGTGCCAGCAGTGATAGGTCGGGGGAAGGCGCCGGGGAGCTGTTTTTT

J gene: TRBJ2-2
D gene: -
clone size: -
V gene: TRBV4-2
CDR3 protein: CASSRQGGQLNTGELFF
CDR3 DNA: TGTGCCAGCAGCCGGCAGGGCGGTCAGCTGAACACCGGGGAGCTGTTTTTT

J gene: TRBJ2-2
D gene: -
clone size: -
V gene: TRBV9
CDR3 protein: CASSLRDTANTGELFF
CDR3 DNA: TGTGCCAGCAGCCTCCGGGACACGGCGAACACCGGGGAGCTGTTTTTT

J gene: TRBJ2-1
D gene: -
clone size: -
V gene: TRBV14
CDR3 protein: CASSQNGGGGAYNEQFF
CDR3 DNA: TGTGCCAGCAGCCAAAACGGTGGAGGGGGGGCCTACAATGAGCAGTTCTTC